Below are 28 T cell receptor beta chains sequenced from a single sample in a study of shared clonotypes between healthy human individuals. Naive CD8 cells comprised CD45RO-negative, CCR7-positively selected cells, excluding terminally differentiated effector memory CD45RA+ cells. Sequencing used immunoSEQ multiplex PCR; TCRdb keeps in-frame clones, though not all of them. The table records some 1,900,000 clones, around 96% of them present only once. The sequenced sample consisted of naive CD8+ T cells sorted from blood. All receptors derive from a man younger than 35 in good health.

This clone appeared once. The chain has TRBV7-3 and TRBJ2-7; D is ambiguous. Germline assignment: CDR1 SGHTA and CDR2 FQGTGA. The V end was cut by 3 bases, the J end by 2 bases, with 8 bases between. The CDR3 loop spans 13 amino acids. The CDR3 loop reads CASSFSPTYEQYF. Written as DNA, the CDR3 is TGTGCCAGCAGCTTCTCCCCGACCTACGAGCAGTACTTC.

This chain links TRBV7-9 with TRBJ2-7; 10 bases agree with TRBD2. After removal of 5 bases from V and 6 bases from J, the junction contained 13 bases not matched to a gene. Per germline, CDR1 SEHNR and CDR2 FQNEAQ (reference sequence). CDR3 length: 16 residues. The CDR3 protein is CASSHDRLAGVPEQYF. The CDR3 coding sequence is TGTGCCAGCAGCCATGACCGGCTAGCGGGGGTTCCCGAGCAGTACTTC.

The CDR3 sequence is CASKGIGYEQYF. Here the CDR3 DNA reads TGTGCCAGTAAGGGGATCGGGTACGAGCAGTACTTC. The V gene is TRBV6-5, the J gene TRBJ2-7; TRBD1 might be the D (5 bases). Looked up from germline, CDR1 is MNHEY and CDR2 is SVGAGI. The V and J ends lost 9 bases and 4 bases respectively, with 13 bases between them. This CDR3 spans 12 amino acids.

As DNA, the CDR3 is TGTGCCAGCAGCTTAGATGGGTCTGGGACAGCGGGCCCTTCCTACAATGAGCAGTTCTTC. It codes for CASSLDGSGTAGPSYNEQFF. V and J are TRBV11-2 and TRBJ2-1; D is perhaps TRBD1 (7 bases). The ends were cut back, 0 bases at V and 1 base at J, with 22 bases in the middle. The CDR3 is made up of 20 amino acids. From germline, CDR1 is SGHAT and CDR2 FQNNGV.

V is TRBV29-1 and J is TRBJ1-2; 10 nucleotides agree with TRBD1. The CDR3 length is 14 residues. Looked up from germline, CDR1 is SQVTM and CDR2 is ANQGSEA. Losses at the gene ends were 8 bases for V and 4 bases for J; bases not matched to a gene: 10. CDR3 sequence (DNA): TGCAGCTCATCAGGGGACAGGGGAAGCTATGGCTACACCTTC. Translated: CSSSGDRGSYGYTF.

The chain links TRBV7-9 to TRBJ2-7, with 9 bases matching TRBD2. Per germline, CDR1 SEHNR and CDR2 FQNEAQ (reference sequence). With V trimmed by 7 bases and J by 1 base, 14 bases remained unmatched. The CDR3 runs to 17 residues. The CDR3 DNA is TGTGCCAGCACCACCCAGTTAGCGGGGGTCGCGTCCTACGAGCAGTACTTC. Its protein is CASTTQLAGVASYEQYF.

The CDR3 nucleotides read TGTGCCAGCAGTTTAAGTCAGGGGGCGTTTTACGGCTACACCTTC. It specifies CASSLSQGAFYGYTF. This chain connects TRBV27 to TRBJ1-2; 8 nucleotides agree with TRBD1. CDR1 is MNHEY, CDR2 SMNVEV, per germline (reference sequence). The CDR3 has 15 residues. The junction had 10 bases not matched to a gene; V was cut back by 2 bases and J by 8 bases.

This clone was observed a handful of times. The genes are TRBV9 and TRBJ1-1; D may be TRBD1 (5 bases). V gave up 3 bases and J gave up 7 bases, with 10 bases separating them. In germline, CDR1 is SGDLS, CDR2 YYNGEE. This CDR3 is built from 12 residues. The CDR3 sequence is CASSAGGDEAFF. CDR3 bases: TGTGCCAGCAGCGCGGGAGGGGATGAAGCTTTCTTT.

A few counts support this clone. The CDR3 region has the DNA TGCGCCAGCAGTGGGGGGACAGGGGGTTATTCACCCCTCCACTTT. Encoded protein: CASSGGTGGYSPLHF. The rearrangement links TRBV10-2 to TRBJ1-6, with 11 bases that match TRBD1. This CDR3 has 15 residues. With 4 bases clipped from V and 8 bases from J, the junction kept 4 bases outside the gene matches. Looked up from germline, CDR1 is WSHSY and CDR2 is SAAADI.

The V and J genes are TRBV13 and TRBJ2-1; tentatively, D is TRBD2 (6 bases). Trimming stripped 6 bases from V and 8 bases from J, with 17 bases between. CDR1 and CDR2 from the germline V gene are PRHDT and FYEKMQ (reference sequence). The CDR3 is 14 residues long. DNA for the CDR3: TGTGCCAGCAGAGGTCTTGGCTTAGCGGATGAGCAGTTCTTC. It codes for CASRGLGLADEQFF.

The CDR3 loop reads CASSLGTVSTEAFF. The CDR3 DNA reads TGCGCCAGCAGCTTGGGGACAGTGAGCACTGAAGCTTTCTTT. The J gene is TRBJ1-1, the V gene TRBV5-1; tentatively, D is TRBD1 (6 bases). The CDR3 spans 14 residues. The V and J ends lost 0 bases and 4 bases respectively, with 10 bases between them. Looked up from germline, CDR1 is SGHRS and CDR2 is YFSETQ. The full variable domain, its missing parts supplied by reference TRBV5-1 and TRBJ1-1, is KAGVTQTPRYLIKTRGQQVTLSCSPISGHRSVSWYQQTPGQGLQFLFEYFSETQRNKGNFPGRFSGRQFSNSRSEMNVSTLELGDSALYLCASSLGTVSTEAFFGQGTRLTVV.

The table lists this clone with a count of one. The chain couples TRBV5-4 to TRBJ1-1; D possibly corresponds to TRBD1 (6 bases). The germline V gene encodes CDR1 SGHNT and CDR2 YYREEE (reference sequence). The CDR3 length is 12 residues. Trimming removed 4 bases at V and 6 bases at J, with 10 bases between. CDR3 sequence reads: CASSKDSSEAFF. The CDR3 DNA reads as TGTGCCAGCAGCAAGGACAGCTCTGAAGCTTTCTTT.

For this clone: A read error may account for a junction end that differs from germline. The rearrangement links TRBV7-7 to TRBJ2-5, with a tentative D call TRBD2 (5 bases). Germline CDR1 SSHAT, CDR2 FNYEAQ (reference sequence). CDR3 size: 14 residues. Here the CDR3 reads CASSLVGDTETQYF. For the CDR3, the DNA is TGTGCTAGCAGCTTAGTCGGGGATACGGAGACCCAGTACTTC.

With regard to this clone: Additional DNA sequences in this sample encode the identical CDR3. The rearrangement links TRBV2 to TRBJ2-5; 7 bases match TRBD1. V dropped 2 bases and J dropped 2; count of bases not matched to a gene: 2. There are 14 residues in the CDR3. Germline assignment: CDR1 SNHLY and CDR2 FYNNEI. The CDR3 is CASSEPGQQETQYF. The DNA for the CDR3 is TGTGCCAGCAGTGAACCGGGACAGCAAGAGACCCAGTACTTC.

J is TRBJ2-5 and V is TRBV6-5, with unresolved D. The CDR3 has 15 amino acids. Per the germline V gene, CDR1 is MNHEY and CDR2 is SVGAGI. V lost 0 bases and J lost 3, with 11 bases in between. For the CDR3, the DNA is TGTGCCAGCAGTTACTCGATCCGTCAGGAAGAGACCCAGTACTTC. This encodes CASSYSIRQEETQYF.

This clone was counted a single time. This chain's CDR3 is CASSSTGRGETQYF. DNA for the CDR3: TGTGCCAGCAGCTCCACAGGGCGGGGAGAGACCCAGTACTTC. The chain is built from TRBV11-2 and TRBJ2-5; either TRBD1 or TRBD2 may supply D (6 bases each). CDR1 is SGHAT and CDR2 is FQNNGV in the germline V gene. This CDR3 contains 14 residues. Trimming shortened V by 4 bases and J by 4 bases, and 13 bases separated the two germline ends. The variable domain in full, completed from reference TRBV11-2 and TRBJ2-5, reads EAGVAQSPRYKIIEKRQSVAFWCNPISGHATLYWYQQILGQGPKLLIQFQNNGVVDDSQLPKDRFSAERLKGVDSTLKIQPAKLEDSAVYLCASSSTGRGETQYFGPGTRLLVL.

J is TRBJ1-4 and V is TRBV19; D unclear. Germline V gene lookup returns CDR1 LNHDA and CDR2 SQIVND (reference sequence). This CDR3 is 11 amino acids long. Trimming took off 7 bases at V and 5 bases at J, with 5 bases between the two ends. The CDR3, as DNA: TGTGCCAGTACTCTCAATGAAAAACTGTTTTTT. The encoded protein is CASTLNEKLFF.

This chain joins TRBV6-5 and TRBJ2-2, with unresolved D. Per germline, CDR1 MNHEY and CDR2 SVGAGI. Between the trimmed V and J ends, which lost 2 bases and 3 bases, there was a span of 13 bases. CDR3 size: 16 residues. The CDR3 DNA reads TGTGCCAGCAGTTACAAGTGGCCCTGGGACACCGGGGAGCTGTTTTTT. Protein product: CASSYKWPWDTGELFF.

The chain is built from TRBV12-5 and TRBJ2-7; TRBD2 aligns across 8 bases. The CDR3 extends over 15 amino acids. CDR1 and CDR2 from the germline V gene are LGHNT and FRNRAP. Germline trimming cut 3 bases from V and 5 bases from J; bases unmatched to any gene: 9. The CDR3 DNA reads as TGTGCTAGTGGTTTACCCCGGGAGGGCCGCCACGAGCAGTACTTC. Its protein is CASGLPREGRHEQYF.

There are a few counts of this clone. V gene TRBV5-6 combines with J gene TRBJ2-3; 8 bases agree with TRBD2. Per germline, CDR1 SGHDT and CDR2 YYEEEE. This CDR3 contains 13 residues. V gave up 5 bases and J gave up 11 bases; unmatched junction bases: 10. This CDR3 is CASRPGLLAGQYF. The CDR3 DNA follows: TGTGCCAGCAGGCCTGGGTTGCTAGCGGGGCAGTATTTT.

The chain couples TRBV27 to TRBJ2-7, with 9 bases matching TRBD1. In germline, CDR1 is MNHEY, CDR2 SMNVEV (reference sequence). V shed 6 bases and J 5 bases; nucleotides not matched to a gene: 8. The CDR3 consists of 14 residues. CDR3 nucleotide sequence: TGTGCCAGCAGCCCGGGACAGGGATTCCACGAGCAGTACTTC. Translating it yields CASSPGQGFHEQYF.

This sequence joins TRBV9 and TRBJ2-1, with TRBD1 matching 8 bases. V shed 0 bases, J shed 10 bases, and the junction held 6 bases outside the gene matches. Per germline, CDR1 SGDLS and CDR2 YYNGEE. The CDR3 length is 14 residues. The CDR3 loop is CASSVVGTGLEQFF. The CDR3 coding sequence is TGTGCCAGCAGCGTAGTTGGGACAGGACTCGAGCAGTTCTTC.

The rearrangement joins TRBV19 to TRBJ1-3, with D unclear. Trimming left V 6 bases short and J 0 bases short, with 6 bases between. Germline V gives CDR1 LNHDA, CDR2 SQIVND (reference sequence). This CDR3 has 13 amino acids. The CDR3 reads CASRIRSGNTIYF. DNA of the CDR3: TGTGCCAGTAGGATACGCTCTGGAAACACCATATATTTT.

This clone was recorded once. The chain carries TRBV28 and TRBJ2-2; 8 positions agree with TRBD1. This CDR3 has 15 amino acids. V lost 3 bases, J lost 2 bases, and 2 bases stayed unmatched. Germline-derived CDR1 and CDR2 are MDHEN and SYDVKM. Written as DNA, the CDR3 is TGTGCCAGCAGTTTTACAGGGGGTAACACCGGGGAGCTGTTTTTT. Translating gives CASSFTGGNTGELFF. The variable domain in full, with the rest retrieved from reference TRBV28 and TRBJ2-2, is DVKVTQSSRYLVKRTGEKVFLECVQDMDHENMFWYRQDPGLGLRLIYFSYDVKMKEKGDIPEGYSVSREKKERFSLILESASTNQTSMYLCASSFTGGNTGELFFGEGSRLTVL.

The V and J genes are TRBV5-6 and TRBJ2-6; no definite D call. The germline V gene has CDR1 SGHDT and CDR2 YYEEEE. The CDR3 has 15 residues. The ends were cut back, 2 bases at V and 0 bases at J, with 6 bases in the middle. The CDR3 DNA is TGTGCCAGCAGCTTAAGTTTCTCTGGGGCCAACGTCCTGACTTTC. Its translation is CASSLSFSGANVLTF.

V gene TRBV13 combines with J gene TRBJ2-3, with no clear D. The germline V gene encodes CDR1 PRHDT and CDR2 FYEKMQ (reference sequence). This CDR3 is 12 amino acids long. Trimming stripped 7 bases from V and 6 bases from J, with 11 bases between. The CDR3, as DNA: TGTGCCAGCACCTTCGTTGGGGATACGCAGTATTTT. Translating gives CASTFVGDTQYF.

The CDR3 DNA reads as TGTGCCAGCAGGCTTACAGGGGATAAAGCTTTCTTT. It codes for CASRLTGDKAFF. This chain connects TRBV28 to TRBJ1-1, with 7 bases identical to TRBD1. V was pared by 6 bases and J by 9 bases, with 7 bases of the junction left unmatched. This CDR3 has 12 amino acids. Germline values: CDR1 MDHEN, CDR2 SYDVKM.

V gene TRBV9 combines with J gene TRBJ1-6, with 9 bases fitting TRBD1. Germline trimming cut 3 bases from V and 8 bases from J; bases unmatched to any gene: 6. The CDR3 runs 15 residues. Germline lookup yields CDR1 SGDLS and CDR2 YYNGEE. CDR3 nucleotide sequence: TGTGCCAGCAGCGAAACCGGGACAGGGTATTCACCCCTCCACTTT. It is translated as CASSETGTGYSPLHF. Using reference TRBV9 and TRBJ1-6 for the parts outside the CDR3, the full variable domain is DSGVTQTPKHLITATGQRVTLRCSPRSGDLSVYWYQQSLDQGLQFLIQYYNGEERAKGNILERFSAQQFPDLHSELNLSSLELGDSALYFCASSETGTGYSPLHFGNGTRLTVT.